This T cell receptor beta chain emerged from a study of T-cell memory formation after mild COVID-19. The wider study: Clustering of TCRs was largely donor specific.

Study conclusions and caveats: CM and EM subsets held most contracting CD4+ clones; EMRA held CD8+ ones.

This clonotype appeared once. The antigen remains undetermined. TCRdb reprocessed the 5' RACE reads with MiXCR, giving one entry per CDR3 protein. The table lists almost 550,000 distinct CDR3 sequences, around 20% of them singletons. The TCR originated in an adult woman who had mild COVID-19 (a few samples of this study predate the infection). Cell type and time point are not known. Input material: PBMCs or a T cell subset sorted from them (not recorded which).

The CDR3 sequence: CASSYGYTGELFF. The CDR3 DNA follows: TGTGCCAGCAGTTATGGGTACACCGGGGAGCTGTTTTTT. The genes are TRBV6-2 or TRBV6-3 and TRBJ2-2, with D hard to call. With 3 bases removed from V and 3 bases from J, the gap between germline ends came to 5 bases. CDR3 length equals 13 residues. Germline lookup yields CDR1 MNHEY and CDR2 SVGEGT.